In this sample, the clone carrying this T cell receptor (beta chain) turned up a few times. The antigen is unknown. TCRdb independently ran MiXCR on the 5' RACE reads; one entry per CDR3 protein. The sample lists around 610,000 distinct CDR3 sequences; approximately 12% were seen once. These data come from a study of T cells after yellow fever vaccination. Study summary: SMART-Seq v4 Ultra Low Input handled preparation of low-cell-number fractions. Study observations and caveats: After the booster, roughly 96% of CD4 and about nine tenths of CD8 primary-response clones were re-detected.

The germline CDR1 and CDR2 sequences are SGDLS and YYNGEE. Trimming pared 6 bases from V and 1 base from J, leaving 29 bases between. This CDR3 is 20 amino acids long. The sample here was PBMCs, taken on the day of the yellow fever booster vaccination. V gene TRBV9 combines with J gene TRBJ1-5; possibly TRBD1 for D (6 bases). The TCR was taken from a man younger than 45 who received the YFV17D yellow fever vaccine. Here the CDR3 reads CASTPLFGGLSGLSNQPQHF. As DNA, the CDR3 is TGTGCCAGCACTCCCCTCTTTGGGGGCCTCTCGGGCTTGAGCAATCAGCCCCAGCATTTT. The full variable domain, rest sourced from reference TRBV9 and TRBJ1-5, is DSGVTQTPKHLITATGQRVTLRCSPRSGDLSVYWYQQSLDQGLQFLIQYYNGEERAKGNILERFSAQQFPDLHSELNLSSLELGDSALYFCASTPLFGGLSGLSNQPQHFGDGTRLSIL.